This TCR beta chain was documented in a study of shared clonotypes between healthy human individuals. Produced via immunoSEQ multiplex PCR; TCRdb's table is partial and in-frame only. The table lists 110,000 or so clones, around 68% of them singletons. Germline-derived CDR1 and CDR2 are SGHDT and YYEEEE. This CDR3 has 12 amino acids. Trimming shortened V by 2 bases and J by 8 bases, and 10 bases separated the two germline ends. The source is a woman aged 25 to 45 in good health. Sequenced: memory CD8+ T cells sorted from blood. Specified subset: CD45RO+ cells pooled with CCR7-negative TemRA cells. V gene TRBV5-6 combines with J gene TRBJ1-2, with D unresolved. Here the CDR3 reads CASSLFQMGYTF. In nucleotides, the CDR3 is TGTGCCAGCAGCTTATTCCAGATGGGCTACACCTTC.